Listed below are T cell receptor beta chains from one sample, sequenced in a study of neurological immune-mediated disorders. TCRdb redid the calling of the 5' RACE reads with MiXCR, one entry per CDR3 protein. The profile shows 70,000 to 95,000 distinct CDR3 sequences, roughly 13% of them singletons. Sequencing was done on a sample of PBMCs. Receptors were obtained from a female donor with HTLV-1-associated myelopathy (HAM/TSP). Each CDR3 is given with its conserved first and last residue. Fields, in order: clone size, J gene, D gene, V gene, CDR3 protein, CDR3 DNA. D genes are given only for firm matches. Size values are once, few and many counts, or a class for expanded clones, and some rows have none.

>many|TRBJ1-6|TRBD1|TRBV28
CASSAQGARSPLHF
TGTGCCAGCAGTGCCCAGGGGGCGCGTTCACCCCTCCACTTT
>many|TRBJ2-1|TRBD1|TRBV5-5
CASTARGDRVLGEQFF
TGTGCCAGCACCGCCCGAGGGGACAGGGTTTTGGGGGAGCAGTTCTTC
>many|TRBJ2-7|TRBD1|TRBV4-1
CASSHPGQGTPYEQYF
TGCGCCAGCAGCCACCCCGGACAGGGGACACCCTACGAGCAGTACTTC
>many|TRBJ2-2|-|TRBV5-6
CASSVGGTANTGELFF
TGTGCCAGCAGCGTAGGAGGGACAGCGAACACCGGGGAGCTGTTTTTT
>many|TRBJ2-3|-|TRBV24-1
CATSDLGSTAGTDTQYF
TGTGCCACCAGTGACCTTGGGTCGACAGCCGGCACAGATACGCAGTATTTT
>many|TRBJ2-1|-|TRBV5-5
CASSPEGGSYNEQFF
TGTGCCAGCAGTCCGGAGGGGGGGTCCTACAATGAGCAGTTCTTC
>many|TRBJ2-5|TRBD2|TRBV20-1
CSATPLAGKETQYF
TGCAGTGCCACACCCTTAGCGGGGAAAGAGACCCAGTACTTC
>few|TRBJ2-1|TRBD1|TRBV28
CATPGTGIYNEQFF
TGTGCCACCCCGGGGACAGGGATCTACAATGAGCAGTTCTTC
>many|TRBJ2-2|-|TRBV7-2
CASSEPLFSRSGELFF
TGTGCCAGCAGCGAGCCCCTCTTTTCCCGGTCCGGGGAGCTGTTTTTT
>many|TRBJ2-4|-|TRBV5-6
CASSLGGFGDIQYF
TGTGCCAGCAGCTTGGGAGGGTTTGGAGACATTCAGTACTTC
>-|TRBJ2-3|-|TRBV5-1
CASSLSTPNRDTQNF
TGCGCCAGCAGCTTGTCCACCCCTAACAGGGATACGCAGAATTTT
>many|TRBJ2-7|TRBD1|TRBV4-1
CASSQVQGISYEQYF
TGCGCCAGCAGCCAAGTACAGGGGATATCCTACGAGCAGTACTTC
>many|TRBJ1-4|-|TRBV28
CASSIGGATNEKLFF
TGTGCCAGCAGTATCGGGGGTGCAACTAATGAAAAACTGTTTTTT
>few|TRBJ2-1|-|TRBV7-3
CASSLRAVGAYNEQFF
TGTGCCAGCAGCTTAAGAGCGGTGGGAGCCTACAATGAGCAGTTCTTC
>many|TRBJ2-7|-|TRBV11-2
CASSRSTDGPYEQYF
TGTGCCAGCAGCCGCTCCACGGACGGACCCTACGAGCAGTACTTC
>many|TRBJ1-5|TRBD1|TRBV20-1
CSASGDRGNQPQHF
TGCAGTGCTAGCGGGGACAGGGGCAATCAGCCCCAGCATTTT
>many|TRBJ2-2|TRBD2|TRBV18
CASSPTGTRITGELFF
TGTGCCAGCTCACCGACCGGGACTAGAATTACCGGGGAGCTGTTTTTT
>-|TRBJ2-6|-|TRBV7-2
CASSFPSSGANVLTF
TGTGCCAGCAGCTTCCCGAGCTCTGGGGCCAACGTCCTGACTTTC
>few|TRBJ2-3|TRBD2|TRBV27
CASSPPGAGGSIVADTQYF
TGTGCCAGCAGTCCCCCGGGAGCGGGGGGATCAATTGTAGCAGATACGCAGTATTTT
>many|TRBJ2-3|-|TRBV12-3/TRBV12-4
CASSPVGMVVADETTDTQYF
TGTGCCAGCAGTCCCGTAGGGATGGTAGTAGCGGATGAAACCACAGATACGCAGTATTTT
>many|TRBJ2-7|-|TRBV6-1
CASSQIRDGSYEQYF
TGTGCCAGCAGTCAGATTAGGGACGGGTCCTACGAGCAGTACTTC
>many|TRBJ1-6|TRBD1|TRBV15
CATRTGQGNSPLHF
TGTGCCACCAGGACGGGACAGGGGAATTCACCCCTCCACTTT